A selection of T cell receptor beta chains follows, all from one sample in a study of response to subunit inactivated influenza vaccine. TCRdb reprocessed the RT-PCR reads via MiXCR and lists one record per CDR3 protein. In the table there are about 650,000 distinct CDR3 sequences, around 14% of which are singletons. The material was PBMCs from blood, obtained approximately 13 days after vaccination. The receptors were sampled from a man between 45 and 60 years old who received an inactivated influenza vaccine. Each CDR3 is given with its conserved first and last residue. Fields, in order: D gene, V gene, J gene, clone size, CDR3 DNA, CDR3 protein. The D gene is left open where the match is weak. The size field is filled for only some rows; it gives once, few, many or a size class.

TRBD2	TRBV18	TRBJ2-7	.	TGTGCCAGCTCACCTGGACTAGCGGGAGGCGAGCAGTACTTC	CASSPGLAGGEQYF
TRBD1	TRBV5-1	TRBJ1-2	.	TGCGCCAGCAGCTTGGACAGGGGCCAGAATGGCTACACCTTC	CASSLDRGQNGYTF
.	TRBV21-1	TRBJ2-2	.	TGTGCCAGCAGCAAAGGTGGGACCCCGACCCGCGCGAACACCGGGGAGCTGTTTTTT	CASSKGGTPTRANTGELFF
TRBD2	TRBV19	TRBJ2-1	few	TGTGCCAGTGCTACTAGCGCGGTGTACTTCGGCTCCTACAATGAGCAGTTCTTC	CASATSAVYFGSYNEQFF
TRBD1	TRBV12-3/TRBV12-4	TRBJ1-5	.	TGTGCCAGCAGTCCGGGGACAGGGGGCTCTAATCAGCCCCAGCATTTT	CASSPGTGGSNQPQHF
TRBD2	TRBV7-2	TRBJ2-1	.	TGTGCCAGCAGCTTATCGTCTAGCGGGGGGACTTACAATGAGCAGTTCTTC	CASSLSSSGGTYNEQFF
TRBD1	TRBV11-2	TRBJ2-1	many	TGTGCCAGCAGCTTAGCCGGGACAGGGTTTTCCAATGAGCAGTTCTTC	CASSLAGTGFSNEQFF
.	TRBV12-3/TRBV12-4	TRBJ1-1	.	TGTGCCAGCAGTGGGTGGACTGAAGCTTTCTTT	CASSGWTEAFF
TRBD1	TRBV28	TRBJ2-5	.	TGTGCCAGCAGTTCCCCGGGACAGGGGAACCAAGAGACCCAGTACTTC	CASSSPGQGNQETQYF
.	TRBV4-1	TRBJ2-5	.	TGCGCCAGCAGCATGGGCCAGGCCCAAGAGACCCAGTACTTC	CASSMGQAQETQYF
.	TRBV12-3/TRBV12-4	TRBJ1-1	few	.	CASSFGAGNTEAFF
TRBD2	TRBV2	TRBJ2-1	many	TGTGCCAGCAGCCCCCGGCGGGAGTCCTACAATGAGCAGTTCTTC	CASSPRRESYNEQFF
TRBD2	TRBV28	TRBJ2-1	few	TGTGCCAGCAGTTTAACCCGACTAGCGGGGGGGCTCTGGATCTTC	CASSLTRLAGGLWIF
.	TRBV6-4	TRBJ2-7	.	TGTGCCAGCAGTGACTCCAGGTGGGGGTCCTACGAGCAGTACTTC	CASSDSRWGSYEQYF
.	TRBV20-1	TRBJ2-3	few	TGCAGTGCTAGGCGGGACAGAAAAACGCAGTATTTT	CSARRDRKTQYF
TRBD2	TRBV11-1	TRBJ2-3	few	TGTGCCAGCAGCTTAGTCTCCACTCTAGCGGGACCCCCCTCAAACACAGATACGCAGTATTTT	CASSLVSTLAGPPSNTDTQYF
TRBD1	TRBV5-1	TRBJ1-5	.	TGCGCCAGCAGCTTGGCCGACAGGGGCCGTTATAGCAATCAGCCCCAGCATTTT	CASSLADRGRYSNQPQHF
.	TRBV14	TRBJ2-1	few	TGTGCCAGCAGCCAAGATATCTCAAGTCCTACTTTTGAGCAGTTCTTC	CASSQDISSPTFEQFF
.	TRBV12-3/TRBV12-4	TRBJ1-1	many	TGTGCCAGCAGTTTAAACCAGAACACTGAAGCTTTCTTT	CASSLNQNTEAFF
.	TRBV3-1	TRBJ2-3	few	TGTGCCAGCAGCCCTTGGGACAGGGGGCCTAGCGGGAGGGCGGATACGCAGTATTTT	CASSPWDRGPSGRADTQYF
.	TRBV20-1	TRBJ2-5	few	TGCAGTGCTAGGCCCGAAGACTCCCAAGAGACCCAGTACTTC	CSARPEDSQETQYF
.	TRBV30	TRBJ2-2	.	TGTGCCTGGAGTACAGGGTTGGCCGGGGAGCTGTTTTTT	CAWSTGLAGELFF
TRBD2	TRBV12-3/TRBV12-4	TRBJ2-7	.	TGTGCCAGCAGTTTACCGCTAGCGGGGGGGCTTAATGGCGAGCAGTACTTC	CASSLPLAGGLNGEQYF
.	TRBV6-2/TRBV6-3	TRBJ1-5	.	TGTGCCAGCAGTCCCTATTCGGACAATCAGCCCCAGCATTTT	CASSPYSDNQPQHF
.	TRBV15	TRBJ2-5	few	TGTGCCACCGTGGCTAGGGTACAAGAGACCCAGTACTTC	CATVARVQETQYF
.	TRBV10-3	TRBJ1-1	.	TGTGCCATCAGTGAGCAGGGAAGTGGCACTGAAGCTTTCTTT	CAISEQGSGTEAFF
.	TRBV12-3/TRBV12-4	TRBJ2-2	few	TGTGCCAGCAGAAGGGCCGGGTACTCCGGGGAGCTGTTTTTT	CASRRAGYSGELFF
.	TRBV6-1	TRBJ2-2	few	TGTGCCAGCAGCCGAGGGGAGAACACCGGGGAGCTGTTTTTT	CASSRGENTGELFF
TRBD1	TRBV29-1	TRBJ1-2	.	TGCAGCGTACTGACAGGGGTTTATGGCTACACCTTC	CSVLTGVYGYTF
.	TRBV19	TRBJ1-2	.	TGTGCCAGTAGTACCACAGGGCGCCCTATCTATGGCTACACCTTC	CASSTTGRPIYGYTF
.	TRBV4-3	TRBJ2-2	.	TGCGCCAGCAGCCAAGAATCGAGGCTAAACACCGGGGAGCTGTTTTTT	CASSQESRLNTGELFF
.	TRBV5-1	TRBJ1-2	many	TGCGCCAGCAGCCCTAAAGAGGGGACTCGTGGCTACACCTTC	CASSPKEGTRGYTF
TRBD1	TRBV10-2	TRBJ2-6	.	TGCGCCAGCAGAGACAATCTCGGACAGGGATTGGCTGGGGCCAACGTCCTGACTTTC	CASRDNLGQGLAGANVLTF
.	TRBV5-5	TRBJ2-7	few	TGTGCCAGCAGCTCGCCTCCGGGGAGCTCCTACGAGCAGTACTTC	CASSSPPGSSYEQYF
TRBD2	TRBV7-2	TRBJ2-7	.	TGTGCCAGCAGCTCTGGACTAGCGGGGGGGCAGCAGTACTTC	CASSSGLAGGQQYF
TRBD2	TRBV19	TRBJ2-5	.	TGTGCCAGTAGCTCTAGCGGGAGCGTCCGGGAGACCCAGTACTTC	CASSSSGSVRETQYF
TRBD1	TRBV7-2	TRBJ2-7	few	TGTGCCAGCAGCTTAGAGACAGGGGCCTCTTACGAGCAGTACTTC	CASSLETGASYEQYF
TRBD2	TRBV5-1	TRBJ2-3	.	TGCGCCAGCAGGGTGACTAGCGGGAGCACAGATACGCAGTATTTT	CASRVTSGSTDTQYF
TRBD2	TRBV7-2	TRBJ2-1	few	TGTGCCAGCACGACTAGCGGGAGCGTGAATGAGCAGTTCTTC	CASTTSGSVNEQFF
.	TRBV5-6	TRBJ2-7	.	TGTGCCAGCAGCTTGGGAGGGGCGCATTCCTACGAGCAGTACTTC	CASSLGGAHSYEQYF
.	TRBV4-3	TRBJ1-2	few	TGCGCCAGCAGCCAAGATTTACAGGGTTCCTCTGGCTACACCTTC	CASSQDLQGSSGYTF